This record concerns one T cell receptor beta chain sequence. The V end lost 1 base, the J end lost 0 bases, and 2 bases lay between the germline ends. The CDR3 covers 12 residues. Germline V gene sequence: CDR1 SGHNT, CDR2 YYREEE (reference sequence). Assay used: immunoSEQ multiplex PCR; TCRdb lists only in-frame clones, some missing. The sample shows tens of thousands of clones, approximately 82% of them seen only once. The entry originates in a study of control samples from healthy donors and cancer patients. The receptor was derived from a man between 60 and 75 years old in good health. This chain joins TRBV5-4 and TRBJ2-7; D not resolved. Material: blood. The CDR3 sequence is CASSLNSYEQYF. In DNA, the CDR3 is TGTGCCAGCAGCTTGAACTCCTACGAGCAGTACTTC.